This TCR beta chain was sequenced in a study of T cells in localized non-small cell lung cancer. Some clones are missing from TCRdb's copy, which holds only in-frame ones; the method was immunoSEQ multiplex PCR. The sample contains around 83,000 clones, 60% to 85% of which appear only once. The CDR3 loop spans 17 amino acids. V dropped 3 bases and J dropped 4; count of bases not matched to a gene: 10. The germline gives CDR1 MNHEY, CDR2 SMNVEV (reference sequence). Sample: PBMCs, taken before any cancer treatment. This clonotype originated in a man between 40 and 69 years old with stage II squamous cell lung carcinoma. The rearrangement links TRBV27 to TRBJ2-1; 9 nucleotides agree with TRBD1. The CDR3 DNA reads TGTGCCAGCAGTTTTAAGGGTCGGGACAGGGTTTACAATGAGCAGTTCTTC. Protein product: CASSFKGRDRVYNEQFF.